These 9 T cell receptor beta chains were sequenced from one sample in a study of neoadjuvant nivolumab and ipilimumab in lung cancer. Profiling relied on immunoSEQ multiplex PCR, and the TCRdb table lists in-frame clones only, not all of them. The repertoire holds more than 25,000 clones, with approximately 78% as singletons. Specimen: tumor tissue, collected after neoadjuvant nivolumab, alone or with ipilimumab, at or shortly before surgery. All receptors derive from an adult with non-small cell lung cancer.

The chain has TRBV29-1 and TRBJ1-1; no definite D call. Trimming left V 6 bases short and J 1 base short, with 12 bases between. Germline V gives CDR1 SQVTM, CDR2 ANQGSEA. CDR3 length: 13 residues. CDR3 protein: CSVRRPPNTEAFF. The CDR3 nucleotides are TGCAGCGTCCGACGCCCCCCGAACACTGAAGCTTTCTTT.

Points on this clone: A read error may account for a junction end that differs from germline. The V call is TRBV5-5, the J call TRBJ1-2; D possibly corresponds to TRBD1 (6 bases). This CDR3 is built from 16 residues. The germline gives CDR1 SGHKS, CDR2 YYEKEE (reference sequence). CDR3 protein: CASSLKDSRNNYGCTF. CDR3 DNA sequence: TGTGCCAGCAGCTTGAAGGACAGCAGAAATAACTATGGCTGCACCTTC.

This clone was found a few times. The CDR3 DNA reads as TGTGCCAGCAGGGGGACCGTCACAGATACGCAGTATTTT. The encoded protein is CASRGTVTDTQYF. This rearrangement joins TRBV27 to TRBJ2-3; D may correspond to TRBD1 or TRBD2 (5 bases each). Trimming removed 6 bases from V and 2 bases from J, with 9 bases in between. The CDR3 extends over 13 amino acids. CDR1 and CDR2 (germline): MNHEY, SMNVEV (reference sequence).

The rearrangement links TRBV19 to TRBJ1-1, with 7 bases fitting TRBD1. V was clipped by 8 bases and J by 1 base; unmatched bases: 7. CDR1 and CDR2 from the germline V gene are LNHDA and SQIVND (reference sequence). The CDR3 sequence is 14 residues long. DNA for the CDR3: TGTGCCAGTTATACCGGGACAGCGAACACTGAAGCTTTCTTT. As protein: CASYTGTANTEAFF.

The genes are TRBV30 and TRBJ2-3; TRBD2 is a possible D gene (6 bases). Trimming removed 3 bases at V and 7 bases at J, with 11 bases between. Germline V gene data show CDR1 as GTSNPN and CDR2 as SVGIG (reference sequence). CDR3 length equals 12 residues. CDR3 DNA sequence: TGTGCCTGGAGACCGGAGGGAAATACGCAGTATTTT. It yields the protein CAWRPEGNTQYF.

V and J are TRBV6-5 and TRBJ1-5, with D unresolved. This CDR3 contains 13 residues. V was cut by 0 bases and J by 4 bases, with 4 bases left in between. Germline values: CDR1 MNHEY, CDR2 SVGAGI. CDR3: CASSYSRNQPQHF. In DNA form, the CDR3 reads TGTGCCAGCAGTTACTCACGAAATCAGCCCCAGCATTTT.

This chain links TRBV30 with TRBJ1-1; D not certain. V lost 0 bases and J 5 bases, leaving 10 bases between the germline ends. The CDR3 length is 13 residues. Germline values: CDR1 GTSNPN, CDR2 SVGIG (reference sequence). In DNA, the CDR3 is TGTGCCTGGAGTGTACTAAGGAATACTGAAGCTTTCTTT. Amino acids: CAWSVLRNTEAFF.

The J gene is TRBJ2-3, the V gene TRBV25-1, with D perhaps matching TRBD2 (6 bases). V was pared by 3 bases and J by 2 bases, with 6 bases between. CDR3 length: 13 residues. The germline CDR1 and CDR2 sequences are MGHDK and SYGVNS. The chain's CDR3 is CASSEGLTDTQYF. The CDR3 coding sequence is TGTGCCAGCAGTGAGGGACTCACAGATACGCAGTATTTT.

This chain links TRBV30 with TRBJ2-1; the D gene is possibly TRBD1 (7 bases). Trimming pared 8 bases from V and 7 bases from J, leaving 18 bases between. Germline CDR1 GTSNPN, CDR2 SVGIG (reference sequence). The CDR3 is made up of 13 amino acids. Written as DNA, the CDR3 is TGTGCCCAGGGGGGAGTGGGTGGGAATGAGCAGTTCTTC. It codes for CAQGGVGGNEQFF.